Listed here are 21 T cell receptor beta chains from one sample, sequenced in a study of shared clonotypes between healthy human individuals. The method was immunoSEQ multiplex PCR; TCRdb's version includes in-frame clones alone and lacks a portion of them. The sample includes roughly 100,000 clones, approximately 65% seen only once; the top ten take about 25%. The sequencing sample was made of memory CD8+ T cells sorted from blood. Noted subset: CD45RO+ cells pooled with CCR7-negative TemRA cells. The receptors were gathered from a woman aged 25 to 45 in good health.

This chain joins TRBV5-4 and TRBJ2-1; 16 positions match TRBD2. J lost 9 bases, V lost 4 bases, and 4 bases had no gene match. The CDR3 loop spans 15 amino acids. CDR1 SGHNT and CDR2 YYREEE come from the germline V gene (reference sequence). The CDR3 loop is CASSPGLAGGFEQFF. The DNA of the CDR3 is TGTGCCAGCAGCCCGGGACTAGCGGGAGGGTTTGAGCAGTTCTTC.

V and J are TRBV28 and TRBJ2-6; no reliable D call. V shed 3 bases and J shed 4 bases, with 4 bases lying between them. The CDR3 runs 13 residues. Germline values: CDR1 MDHEN, CDR2 SYDVKM. As DNA, the CDR3 is TGTGCCAGCAGTTTTCTGGGGGCCAACGTCCTGACTTTC. This gives the protein CASSFLGANVLTF.

The chain couples TRBV28 to TRBJ2-7; tentative D call: TRBD1 (6 bases). V was cut by 2 bases and J by 7 bases, with 24 bases left in between. CDR1 is MDHEN, CDR2 SYDVKM, per germline. The CDR3 has 17 residues. Written as DNA, the CDR3 is TGTGCCAGCAGTTTAGACGCATTCCCAGGGGCCTCGGGGGAGCAGTACTTC. Its translation: CASSLDAFPGASGEQYF.

The CDR3 DNA reads as TGTGCCAGCAGCTGGGGTGGCCAGCCCCAGCATTTT. Amino acids: CASSWGGQPQHF. The chain combines TRBV2 with TRBJ1-5; D unresolved. From germline, CDR1 is SNHLY and CDR2 FYNNEI. Trimming removed 6 bases from V and 7 bases from J, with 10 bases in between. This CDR3 has 12 amino acids.

This clone appeared a few times. Other DNA sequences in this specimen translate into the identical CDR3. The V gene is TRBV5-1, the J gene TRBJ2-3; maybe TRBD2 (6 bases). Trimming cost V 4 bases and J 2 bases, with 11 bases left between them. The CDR3 is made up of 14 amino acids. The germline V gene has CDR1 SGHRS and CDR2 YFSETQ. This CDR3 is CASSPGLNTDTQYF. In nucleotides, the CDR3 is TGCGCCAGCAGCCCGGGACTCAACACAGATACGCAGTATTTT.

Worth noting for this clone: The junction and the germline gene differ at one end; a read error may be behind it. CDR3 sequence (DNA): TGTGCCACCAGTGAAGGGCAGTCAAACACAGATACGCAGTATTTT. Translated, it gives CATSEGQSNTDTQYF. The genes are TRBV6-4 and TRBJ2-3, with D uncertain. From germline, CDR1 is MRHNA and CDR2 SNTAGT. This CDR3 is 15 amino acids long.

This clone was seen only a few times. The chain combines TRBV2 with TRBJ1-2; D gene unclear. The V gene lost 3 bases and the J gene lost 4 bases, with 6 bases spanning the gap. The germline CDR1 and CDR2 sequences are SNHLY and FYNNEI. This CDR3 comprises 12 residues. The CDR3 sequence is CASSDSFYGYTF. CDR3 DNA: TGTGCCAGCAGTGATTCATTCTATGGCTACACCTTC.

This sequence joins TRBV14 and TRBJ2-3, with 14 bases fitting TRBD2. V shed 4 bases, J shed 5 bases, and the junction held 5 bases outside the gene matches. Germline CDR1 SGHDN, CDR2 FVKESK. There are 16 residues in the CDR3. DNA of the CDR3: TGTGCCAGCAGCCGGGGACTAGCGGGAGTGAGAGATACGCAGTATTTT. Protein product: CASSRGLAGVRDTQYF.

The V gene is TRBV5-1, the J gene TRBJ2-7; 12 bases align to TRBD2. V dropped 3 bases and J dropped 7; count of bases not matched to a gene: 8. The CDR3 has 15 amino acids. Germline CDR1 reads SGHRS; CDR2 reads YFSETQ. In DNA form, the CDR3 reads TGCGCCAGCAGCTGGGTACTAGCGGGAGGTGGTGAGCAGTACTTC. This gives the protein CASSWVLAGGGEQYF.

This clone was seen a single time. The chain carries TRBV19 and TRBJ1-5; D ambiguous. The CDR3 contains 13 residues. Germline V gene lookup returns CDR1 LNHDA and CDR2 SQIVND (reference sequence). Trimming took off 5 bases at V and 5 bases at J, with 10 bases between the two ends. CDR3 residues: CASSSGRDQPQHF. CDR3 nucleotide sequence: TGTGCCAGTAGTTCCGGGAGGGATCAGCCCCAGCATTTT. The whole variable domain, filled in from reference TRBV19 and TRBJ1-5, reads DGGITQSPKYLFRKEGQNVTLSCEQNLNHDAMYWYRQDPGQGLRLIYYSQIVNDFQKGDIAEGYSVSREKKESFPLTVTSAQKNPTAFYLCASSSGRDQPQHFGDGTRLSIL.

This clone has ten or more counts. This sequence joins TRBV5-4 and TRBJ2-7, with 14 bases matching TRBD2. V shed 7 bases, J shed 5 bases, and the junction held 2 bases outside the gene matches. CDR1 and CDR2 from the germline V gene are SGHNT and YYREEE (reference sequence). The CDR3 has 13 residues. The DNA of the CDR3 is TGTGCCAGCGGGACTAGCGGGAGCAACGAGCAGTACTTC. It is translated as CASGTSGSNEQYF.

Only a few counts were recorded for this clone. The genes are TRBV25-1 and TRBJ2-7; D gene unclear. This CDR3 has 11 residues. Per the germline V gene, CDR1 is MGHDK and CDR2 is SYGVNS. The V gene lost 5 bases and the J gene lost 3 bases, with 5 bases spanning the gap. The CDR3 DNA reads TGTGCCAGCAGTTGGGGCTACGAGCAGTACTTC. The encoded protein is CASSWGYEQYF.

The chain combines TRBV9 with TRBJ1-4; 7 positions agree with TRBD1. V trimming: 0 bases; J trimming: 8 bases; junction bases outside the gene matches: 13. The germline V gene encodes CDR1 SGDLS and CDR2 YYNGEE. The length of the CDR3 is 17 residues. Written as DNA, the CDR3 is TGTGCCAGCAGCGTAGCGGTATGGGGACAGAGAAAAGAAAAACTGTTTTTT. This translates into CASSVAVWGQRKEKLFF.

J is TRBJ2-1 and V is TRBV6-4, with D perhaps assigned TRBD1 or TRBD2 (5 bases each). From germline, CDR1 is MRHNA and CDR2 SNTAGT. Trimming stripped 2 bases from V and 4 bases from J, with 18 bases between. The CDR3 is made up of 17 amino acids. CDR3 sequence (DNA): TGTGCCAGCAGTGACGGGGGTCTTAGTAGTGCATACAATGAGCAGTTCTTC. Translating it yields CASSDGGLSSAYNEQFF.

The J gene is TRBJ2-7, the V gene TRBV7-9; D is uncertain. V was cut by 5 bases and J by 4 bases, with 12 bases left in between. The CDR3 has 13 amino acids. Germline CDR1 reads SEHNR; CDR2 reads FQNEAQ (reference sequence). The DNA for the CDR3 is TGTGCCAGCAGCGGTCGGGCCGAATACGAGCAGTACTTC. It is translated as CASSGRAEYEQYF. The complete variable domain, with remaining parts taken from reference TRBV7-9 and TRBJ2-7, reads DTGVSQNPRHKITKRGQNVTFRCDPISEHNRLYWYRQTLGQGPEFLTYFQNEAQLEKSRLLSDRFSAERPKGSFSTLEIQRTEQGDSAMYLCASSGRAEYEQYFGPGTRLTVT.

The V and J genes are TRBV11-2 and TRBJ1-3; no reliable D call. CDR1 and CDR2 (germline): SGHAT, FQNNGV. CDR3 length: 15 residues. Trimming shortened V by 4 bases and J by 4 bases, and 14 bases separated the two germline ends. The DNA for the CDR3 is TGTGCCAGCAGCTCAACCACTCGACCCGGAAACACCATATATTTT. It codes for CASSSTTRPGNTIYF.

The chain employs TRBV27 and TRBJ2-1; 12 positions match TRBD2. V lost 3 bases and J lost 7; bases outside the gene matches: 10. The CDR3 totals 17 residues. Germline V gives CDR1 MNHEY, CDR2 SMNVEV (reference sequence). This chain's CDR3 is CASSFLTSGRPGNEQFF. The CDR3 DNA reads TGTGCCAGCAGTTTCCTGACTAGCGGGAGACCCGGGAATGAGCAGTTCTTC.

The gene calls are TRBV7-2 and TRBJ1-1; tentative D call: TRBD1 (6 bases). This CDR3 has 15 residues. Germline V gene lookup returns CDR1 SGHTA and CDR2 FQGNSA. Deletions cut 5 bases from V and 1 base from J, with 14 bases between. DNA of the CDR3: TGTGCCAGCAGCCTCTCCGGGACAAGGAACACTGAAGCTTTCTTT. Translated, it gives CASSLSGTRNTEAFF.

J is TRBJ1-3 and V is TRBV4-1, with 11 bases aligning to TRBD1. Germline CDR1 MGHRA, CDR2 YSYEKL. V lost 4 bases, J lost 4 bases, and 18 bases stayed unmatched. The CDR3 covers 20 residues. The CDR3 sequence: CASSPDRGLVVGLQGNTIYF. CDR3 sequence (DNA): TGCGCCAGCAGCCCGGACAGGGGGCTCGTTGTTGGTCTTCAGGGAAACACCATATATTTT.

The chain carries TRBV29-1 and TRBJ2-5; D unclear. The ends were cut back, 3 bases at V and 5 bases at J, with 13 bases in the middle. This CDR3 contains 13 residues. Germline lookup yields CDR1 SQVTM and CDR2 ANQGSEA. The CDR3 is CSVDIHSLETQYF. The CDR3 DNA reads as TGCAGCGTTGATATTCACAGTCTGGAGACCCAGTACTTC.

The rearrangement joins TRBV9 to TRBJ2-7; 10 bases fit TRBD2. CDR3 length: 16 amino acids. Germline V gene lookup returns CDR1 SGDLS and CDR2 YYNGEE. Losses at the gene ends were 3 bases for V and 5 bases for J; bases not matched to a gene: 11. CDR3 nucleotides: TGTGCCAGCAGCGAGGACCCGCTAGCGGGAGATAACGAGCAGTACTTC. This gives the protein CASSEDPLAGDNEQYF.